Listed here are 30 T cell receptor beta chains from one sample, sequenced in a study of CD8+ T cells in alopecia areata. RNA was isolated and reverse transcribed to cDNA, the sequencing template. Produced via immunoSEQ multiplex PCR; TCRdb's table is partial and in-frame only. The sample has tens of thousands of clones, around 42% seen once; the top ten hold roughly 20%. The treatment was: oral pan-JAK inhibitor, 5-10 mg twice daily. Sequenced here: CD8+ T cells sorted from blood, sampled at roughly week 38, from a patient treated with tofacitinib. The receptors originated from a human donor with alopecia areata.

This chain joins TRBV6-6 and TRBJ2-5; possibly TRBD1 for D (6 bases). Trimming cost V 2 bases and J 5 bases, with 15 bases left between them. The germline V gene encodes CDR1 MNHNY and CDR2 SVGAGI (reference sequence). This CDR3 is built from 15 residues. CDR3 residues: CASSYQTGSGETQYF. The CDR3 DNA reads TGTGCCAGCAGTTACCAAACAGGGTCAGGGGAGACCCAGTACTTC.

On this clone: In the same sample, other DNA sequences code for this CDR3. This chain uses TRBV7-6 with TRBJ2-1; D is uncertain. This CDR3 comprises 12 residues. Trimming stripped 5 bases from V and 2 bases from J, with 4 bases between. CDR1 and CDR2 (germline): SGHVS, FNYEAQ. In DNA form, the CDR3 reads TGTGCCAGCAGCCCCACCTACAATGAGCAGTTCTTC. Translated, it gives CASSPTYNEQFF.

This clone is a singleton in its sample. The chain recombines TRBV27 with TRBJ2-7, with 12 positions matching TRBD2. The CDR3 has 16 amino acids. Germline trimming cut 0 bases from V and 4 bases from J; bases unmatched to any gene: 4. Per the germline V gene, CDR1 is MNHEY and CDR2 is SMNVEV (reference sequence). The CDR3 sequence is CASSLSTSGRWYEQYF. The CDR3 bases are TGTGCCAGCAGTTTATCGACTAGCGGGAGATGGTACGAGCAGTACTTC.

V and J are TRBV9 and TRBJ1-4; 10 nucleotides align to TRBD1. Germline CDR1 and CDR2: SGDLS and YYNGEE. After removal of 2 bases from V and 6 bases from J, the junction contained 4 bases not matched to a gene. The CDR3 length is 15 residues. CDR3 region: CASSVSGTGDEKLFF. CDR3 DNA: TGTGCCAGCAGCGTTTCCGGGACAGGGGATGAAAAACTGTTTTTT.

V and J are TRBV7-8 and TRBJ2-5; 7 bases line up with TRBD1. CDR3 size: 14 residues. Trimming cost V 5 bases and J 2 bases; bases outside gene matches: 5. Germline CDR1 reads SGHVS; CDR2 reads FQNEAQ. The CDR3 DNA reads TGTGCCAGCAGCCCAGACAGGGAACAAGAGACCCAGTACTTC. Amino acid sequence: CASSPDREQETQYF.

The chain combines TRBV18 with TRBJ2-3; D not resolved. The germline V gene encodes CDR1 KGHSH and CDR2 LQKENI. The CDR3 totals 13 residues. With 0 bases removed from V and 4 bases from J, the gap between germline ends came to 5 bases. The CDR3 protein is CASSPPGSDTQYF. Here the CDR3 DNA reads TGTGCCAGCTCACCACCGGGCTCAGATACGCAGTATTTT.

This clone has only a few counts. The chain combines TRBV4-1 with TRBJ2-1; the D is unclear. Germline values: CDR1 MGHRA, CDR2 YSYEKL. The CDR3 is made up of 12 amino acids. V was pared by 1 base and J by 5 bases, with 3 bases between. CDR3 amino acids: CASSQGDNEQFF. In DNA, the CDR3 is TGCGCCAGCAGCCAAGGGGACAATGAGCAGTTCTTC.

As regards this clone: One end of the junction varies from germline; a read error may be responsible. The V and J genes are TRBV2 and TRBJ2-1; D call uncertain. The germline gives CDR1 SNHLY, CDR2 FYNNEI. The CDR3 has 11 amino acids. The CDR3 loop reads CASREVGEQFF. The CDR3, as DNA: TGTGCCAGCAGGGAAGTTGGTGAGCAGTTCTTC.

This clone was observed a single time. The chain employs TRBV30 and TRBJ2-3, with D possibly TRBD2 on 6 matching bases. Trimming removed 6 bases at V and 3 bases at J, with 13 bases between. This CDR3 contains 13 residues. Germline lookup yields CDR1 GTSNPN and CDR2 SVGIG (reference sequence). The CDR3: CACRRGGTDTQYF. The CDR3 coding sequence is TGTGCCTGTAGGAGGGGTGGGACAGATACGCAGTATTTT.

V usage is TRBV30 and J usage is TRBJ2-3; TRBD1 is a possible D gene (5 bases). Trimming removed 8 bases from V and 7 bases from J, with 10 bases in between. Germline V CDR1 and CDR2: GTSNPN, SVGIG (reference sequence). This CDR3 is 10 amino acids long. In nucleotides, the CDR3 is TGTGCCGGACATGGGAATACGCAGTATTTT. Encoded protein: CAGHGNTQYF.

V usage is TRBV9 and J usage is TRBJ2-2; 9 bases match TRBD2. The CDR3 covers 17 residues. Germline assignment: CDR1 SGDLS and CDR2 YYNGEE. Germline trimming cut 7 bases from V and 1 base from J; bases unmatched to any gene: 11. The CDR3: CASGGRVAGRNTGELFF. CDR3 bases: TGTGCCAGCGGCGGGAGGGTAGCGGGAAGGAACACCGGGGAGCTGTTTTTT.

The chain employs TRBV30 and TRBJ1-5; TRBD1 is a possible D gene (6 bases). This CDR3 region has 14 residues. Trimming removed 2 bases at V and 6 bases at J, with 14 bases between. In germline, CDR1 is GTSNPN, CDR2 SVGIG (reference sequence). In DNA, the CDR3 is TGTGCCTGGAGTATGGGGGCCGGGTGTCAGCCCCAGCATTTT. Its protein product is CAWSMGAGCQPQHF.

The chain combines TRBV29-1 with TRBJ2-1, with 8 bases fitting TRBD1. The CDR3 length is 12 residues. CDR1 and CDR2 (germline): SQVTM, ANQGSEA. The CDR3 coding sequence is TGCAGTAGACAGGGGAACGGCAATGAGCAGTTCTTC. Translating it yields CSRQGNGNEQFF.

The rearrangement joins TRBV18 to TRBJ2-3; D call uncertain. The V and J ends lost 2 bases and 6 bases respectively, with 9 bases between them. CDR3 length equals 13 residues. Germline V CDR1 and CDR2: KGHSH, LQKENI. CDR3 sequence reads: CASSPTNIDTQYF. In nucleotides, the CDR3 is TGTGCCAGCTCACCAACGAATATCGATACGCAGTATTTT.

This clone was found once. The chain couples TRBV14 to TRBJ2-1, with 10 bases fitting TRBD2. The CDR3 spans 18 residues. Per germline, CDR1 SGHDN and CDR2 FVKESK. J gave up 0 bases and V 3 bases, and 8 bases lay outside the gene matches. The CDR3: CASSQNGLAVLSYNEQFF. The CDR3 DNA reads TGTGCCAGCAGCCAGAATGGACTAGCGGTCCTCTCCTACAATGAGCAGTTCTTC.

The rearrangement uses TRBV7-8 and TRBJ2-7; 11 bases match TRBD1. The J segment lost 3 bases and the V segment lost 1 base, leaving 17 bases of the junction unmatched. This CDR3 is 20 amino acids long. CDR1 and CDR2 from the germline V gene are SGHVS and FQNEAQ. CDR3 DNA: TGTGCCAGCAGCTTAGGACCCGGGACAGGGGGAATTAGCGGGGACTACGAGCAGTACTTC. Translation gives CASSLGPGTGGISGDYEQYF.

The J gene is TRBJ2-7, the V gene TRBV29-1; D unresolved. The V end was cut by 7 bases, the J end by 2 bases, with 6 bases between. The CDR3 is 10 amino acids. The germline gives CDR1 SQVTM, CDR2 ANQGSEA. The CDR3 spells CSDGAYEQYF. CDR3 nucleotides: TGCAGCGATGGGGCCTACGAGCAGTACTTC.

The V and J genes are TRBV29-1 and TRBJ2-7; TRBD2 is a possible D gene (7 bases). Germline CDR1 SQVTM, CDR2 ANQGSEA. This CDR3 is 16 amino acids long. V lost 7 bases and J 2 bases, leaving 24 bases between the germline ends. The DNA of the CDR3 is TGCAGCGCCCTAGGGTCCCAGGGGCGGGGGACCTACGAGCAGTACTTC. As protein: CSALGSQGRGTYEQYF.

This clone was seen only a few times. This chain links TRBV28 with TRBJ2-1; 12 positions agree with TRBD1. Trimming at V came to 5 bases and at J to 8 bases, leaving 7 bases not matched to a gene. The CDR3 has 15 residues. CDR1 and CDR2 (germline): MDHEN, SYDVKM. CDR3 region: CASSATGQGAYEQFF. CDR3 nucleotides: TGTGCCAGCAGTGCCACGGGACAGGGGGCCTATGAGCAGTTCTTC.

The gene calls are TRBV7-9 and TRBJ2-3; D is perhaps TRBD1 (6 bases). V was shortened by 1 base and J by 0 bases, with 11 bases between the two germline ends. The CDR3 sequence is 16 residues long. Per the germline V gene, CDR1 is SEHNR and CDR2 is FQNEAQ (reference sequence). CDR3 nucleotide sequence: TGTGCCAGCAGCTTAGATGGGGGCCCTAGCACAGATACGCAGTATTTT. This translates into CASSLDGGPSTDTQYF.

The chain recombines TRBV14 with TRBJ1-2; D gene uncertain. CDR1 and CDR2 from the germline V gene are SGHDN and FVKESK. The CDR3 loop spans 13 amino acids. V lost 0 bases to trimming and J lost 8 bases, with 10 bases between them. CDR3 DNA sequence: TGTGCCAGCAGCCAAGACTTAATCGGGGGCTACACCTTC. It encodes CASSQDLIGGYTF. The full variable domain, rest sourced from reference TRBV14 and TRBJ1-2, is EAGVTQFPSHSVIEKGQTVTLRCDPISGHDNLYWYRRVMGKEIKFLLHFVKESKQDESGMPNNRFLAERTGGTYSTLKVQPAELEDSGVYFCASSQDLIGGYTFGSGTRLTVV.

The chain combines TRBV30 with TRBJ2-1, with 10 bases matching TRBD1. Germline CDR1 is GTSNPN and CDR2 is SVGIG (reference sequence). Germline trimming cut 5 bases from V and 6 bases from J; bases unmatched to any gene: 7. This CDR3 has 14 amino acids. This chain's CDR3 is CAWATGQGFNEQFF. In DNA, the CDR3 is TGTGCCTGGGCGACGGGACAGGGGTTCAATGAGCAGTTCTTC.

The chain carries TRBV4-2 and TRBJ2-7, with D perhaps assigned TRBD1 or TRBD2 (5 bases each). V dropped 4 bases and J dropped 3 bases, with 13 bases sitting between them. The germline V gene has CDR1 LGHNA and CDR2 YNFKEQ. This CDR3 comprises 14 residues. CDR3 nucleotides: TGTGCCAGCAGCCTCCGGGGCCACGGCTACGAGCAGTACTTC. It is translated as CASSLRGHGYEQYF.

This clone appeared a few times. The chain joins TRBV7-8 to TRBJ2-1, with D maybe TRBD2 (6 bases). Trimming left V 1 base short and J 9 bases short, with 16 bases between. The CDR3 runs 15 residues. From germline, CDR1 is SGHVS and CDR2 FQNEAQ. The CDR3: CASSLGGVLIGEQFF. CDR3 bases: TGTGCCAGCAGCTTAGGCGGGGTACTTATTGGTGAGCAGTTCTTC.

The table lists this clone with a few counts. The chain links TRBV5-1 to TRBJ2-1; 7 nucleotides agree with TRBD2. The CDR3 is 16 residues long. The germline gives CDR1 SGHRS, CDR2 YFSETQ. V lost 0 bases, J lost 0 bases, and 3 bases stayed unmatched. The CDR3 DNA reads TGCGCCAGCAGCTTGGTAGGCGGGAGCTCCTACAATGAGCAGTTCTTC. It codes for CASSLVGGSSYNEQFF.

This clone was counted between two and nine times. The CDR3 coding sequence is TGCAGCGTTGATGTGGGGGGGAATGAGCAGTTCTTC. Its translation is CSVDVGGNEQFF. V is TRBV29-1 and J is TRBJ2-1; 7 nucleotides match TRBD2. The CDR3 totals 12 residues. Trimming cost V 3 bases and J 7 bases; bases outside gene matches: 3. Germline lookup yields CDR1 SQVTM and CDR2 ANQGSEA.

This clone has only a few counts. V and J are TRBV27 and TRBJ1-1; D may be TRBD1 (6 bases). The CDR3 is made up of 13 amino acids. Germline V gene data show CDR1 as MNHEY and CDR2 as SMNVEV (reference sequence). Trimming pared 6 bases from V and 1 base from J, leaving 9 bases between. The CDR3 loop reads CASSSTGNTEAFF. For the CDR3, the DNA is TGTGCCAGCAGCTCGACAGGGAACACTGAAGCTTTCTTT.

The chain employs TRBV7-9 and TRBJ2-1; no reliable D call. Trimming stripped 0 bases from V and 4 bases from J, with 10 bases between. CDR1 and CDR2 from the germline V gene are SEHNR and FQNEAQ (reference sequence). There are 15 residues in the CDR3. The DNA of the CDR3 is TGTGCCAGCAGCTTAGCGAACAAACCTTACAATGAGCAGTTCTTC. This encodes CASSLANKPYNEQFF.

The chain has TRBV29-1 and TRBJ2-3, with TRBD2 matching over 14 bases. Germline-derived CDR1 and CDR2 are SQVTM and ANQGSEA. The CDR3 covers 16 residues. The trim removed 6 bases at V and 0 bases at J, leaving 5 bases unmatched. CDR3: CSVRGLAGESTDTQYF. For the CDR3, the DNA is TGCAGCGTAAGGGGACTAGCGGGAGAAAGCACAGATACGCAGTATTTT.

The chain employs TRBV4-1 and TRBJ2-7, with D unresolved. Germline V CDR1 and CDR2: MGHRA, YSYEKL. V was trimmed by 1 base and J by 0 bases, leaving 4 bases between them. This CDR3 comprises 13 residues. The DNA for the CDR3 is TGCGCCAGCAGCCAAGTAGCCTCCTACGAGCAGTACTTC. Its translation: CASSQVASYEQYF.